The next 9 T cell receptor beta chains were all read from a single sample in a study of T-cell memory formation after mild COVID-19. Each CDR3 protein is one row after TCRdb ran MiXCR on the 5' RACE reads. The sample shows under 550,000 distinct CDR3 sequences, approximately 18% of them seen only once. Material for sequencing was PBMCs or a T cell subset sorted from them (not recorded which). The source is an adult woman who had mild COVID-19 (a few samples of this study predate the infection). Cell type and time point are not known.

This rearrangement joins TRBV15 to TRBJ2-3; a weak D match, TRBD1 (5 bases). The CDR3 extends over 15 amino acids. V lost 0 bases to trimming and J lost 2 bases, with 9 bases between them. Germline CDR1 LNHNV, CDR2 YYDKDF (reference sequence). Here the CDR3 reads CATSREQGFTDTQYF. CDR3 DNA: TGTGCCACCAGCAGAGAGCAGGGTTTCACAGATACGCAGTATTTT.

Here the CDR3 reads CSVRQTNYGYTF. As DNA, the CDR3 is TGCAGTGTCCGGCAGACGAACTATGGCTACACCTTC. The J gene is TRBJ1-2, the V gene TRBV20-1; D remains unclear. The CDR3 sequence is 12 residues long. V was clipped by 7 bases and J by 2 bases, with 11 bases between them. Germline CDR1 is DFQATT and CDR2 is SNEGSKA (reference sequence).

The genes are TRBV7-8 and TRBJ1-2; TRBD1 matches at 9 bases. The CDR3 sequence is 16 residues long. Germline lookup yields CDR1 SGHVS and CDR2 FQNEAQ. V trimming: 5 bases; J trimming: 4 bases; junction bases outside the gene matches: 11. The CDR3 region has the DNA TGTGCCAGCAGCCCATACCGGACAGGGGCGTTCTATGGCTACACCTTC. This encodes CASSPYRTGAFYGYTF.

The chain recombines TRBV7-9 with TRBJ1-1; 7 positions agree with TRBD1. The CDR3 is 16 residues long. Germline CDR1 and CDR2: SEHNR and FQNEAQ (reference sequence). With V trimmed by 7 bases and J by 4 bases, 15 bases remained unmatched. The CDR3, as DNA: TGTGCCAGCACCCAAAGAGGGGGCAAGAGGGGCACTGAAGCTTTCTTT. It yields the protein CASTQRGGKRGTEAFF.

This clonotype turned up a few times. The V call is TRBV9, the J call TRBJ1-3; D is undetermined. CDR1 SGDLS and CDR2 YYNGEE come from the germline V gene. Trimming stripped 5 bases from V and 8 bases from J, with 17 bases between. There are 14 residues in the CDR3. The CDR3 nucleotides are TGTGCCAGCAGTCTAACCCCAATTGGGCACACCATATATTTT. Amino acids: CASSLTPIGHTIYF.

The chain recombines TRBV14 with TRBJ2-1, with D perhaps TRBD2 (5 bases). V shed 2 bases and J shed 3 bases, with 11 bases lying between them. The germline CDR1 and CDR2 sequences are SGHDN and FVKESK. CDR3 length equals 15 residues. CDR3 DNA: TGTGCCAGCAGCCAATTCACTAGTGGCTACAATGAGCAGTTCTTC. This codes for CASSQFTSGYNEQFF.

This clonotype has a handful of counts. The rearrangement joins TRBV18 to TRBJ2-7; D ambiguous. Germline V CDR1 and CDR2: KGHSH, LQKENI. The CDR3 has 13 amino acids. The V and J ends lost 2 bases and 7 bases respectively, with 12 bases between them. The CDR3 spells CASSPGPPREQYF. The CDR3 bases are TGTGCCAGCTCACCAGGGCCACCCCGGGAGCAGTACTTC.

The table lists this clonotype with a few counts. The gene calls are TRBV9 and TRBJ2-2; 8 positions agree with TRBD1. The length of the CDR3 is 16 residues. V was pared by 2 bases and J by 7 bases, with 10 bases of the junction left unmatched. The germline V gene encodes CDR1 SGDLS and CDR2 YYNGEE. The CDR3 DNA is TGTGCCAGCAGCGTTGATGACAGGGGCGCCGTCGGGGAGCTGTTTTTT. Translated: CASSVDDRGAVGELFF.

The V call is TRBV7-9, the J call TRBJ1-1; D not resolved. The CDR3 extends over 15 amino acids. Trimming left V 5 bases short and J 0 bases short, with 13 bases between. Per the germline V gene, CDR1 is SEHNR and CDR2 is FQNEAQ (reference sequence). The CDR3 DNA is TGTGCCAGCAGCACCTCGGGGAGGGTGAACACTGAAGCTTTCTTT. It codes for CASSTSGRVNTEAFF.